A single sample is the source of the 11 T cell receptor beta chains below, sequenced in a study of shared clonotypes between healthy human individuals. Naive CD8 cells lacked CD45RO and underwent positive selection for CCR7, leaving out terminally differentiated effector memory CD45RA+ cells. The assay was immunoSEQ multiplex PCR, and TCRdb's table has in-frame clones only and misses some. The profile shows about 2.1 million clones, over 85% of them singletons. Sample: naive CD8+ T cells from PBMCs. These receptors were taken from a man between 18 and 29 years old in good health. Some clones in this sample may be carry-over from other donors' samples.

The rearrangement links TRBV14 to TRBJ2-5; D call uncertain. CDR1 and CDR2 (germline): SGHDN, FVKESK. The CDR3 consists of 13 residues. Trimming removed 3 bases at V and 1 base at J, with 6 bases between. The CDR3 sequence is CASSHLPQETQYF. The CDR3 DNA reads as TGTGCCAGCAGCCATCTCCCCCAAGAGACCCAGTACTTC.

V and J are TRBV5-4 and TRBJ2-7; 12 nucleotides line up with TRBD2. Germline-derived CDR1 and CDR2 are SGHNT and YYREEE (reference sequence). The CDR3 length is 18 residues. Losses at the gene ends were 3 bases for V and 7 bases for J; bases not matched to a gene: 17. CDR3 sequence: CASSSRLGASGRADEQYF. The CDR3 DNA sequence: TGTGCCAGCAGCTCGCGCCTGGGGGCTAGCGGGAGGGCCGATGAGCAGTACTTC.

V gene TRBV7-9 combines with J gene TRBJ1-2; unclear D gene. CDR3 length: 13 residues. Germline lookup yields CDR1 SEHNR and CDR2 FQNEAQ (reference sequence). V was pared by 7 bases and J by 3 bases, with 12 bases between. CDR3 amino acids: CASIQILYYGYTF. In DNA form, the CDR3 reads TGTGCCAGCATCCAGATATTGTACTATGGCTACACCTTC. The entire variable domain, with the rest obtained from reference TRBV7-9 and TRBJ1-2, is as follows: DTGVSQNPRHKITKRGQNVTFRCDPISEHNRLYWYRQTLGQGPEFLTYFQNEAQLEKSRLLSDRFSAERPKGSFSTLEIQRTEQGDSAMYLCASIQILYYGYTFGSGTRLTVV.

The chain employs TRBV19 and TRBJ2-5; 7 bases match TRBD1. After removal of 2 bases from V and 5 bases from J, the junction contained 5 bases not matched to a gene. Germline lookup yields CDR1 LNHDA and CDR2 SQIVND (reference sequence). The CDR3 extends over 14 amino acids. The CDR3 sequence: CASSITGARETQYF. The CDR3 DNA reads TGTGCCAGTAGTATAACAGGGGCCAGGGAGACCCAGTACTTC.

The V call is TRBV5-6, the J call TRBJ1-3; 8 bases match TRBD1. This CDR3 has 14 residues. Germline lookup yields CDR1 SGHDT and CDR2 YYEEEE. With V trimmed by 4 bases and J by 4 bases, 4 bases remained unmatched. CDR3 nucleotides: TGTGCCAGCAGCCCTAGGGACAGGGGAAACACCATATATTTT. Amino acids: CASSPRDRGNTIYF.

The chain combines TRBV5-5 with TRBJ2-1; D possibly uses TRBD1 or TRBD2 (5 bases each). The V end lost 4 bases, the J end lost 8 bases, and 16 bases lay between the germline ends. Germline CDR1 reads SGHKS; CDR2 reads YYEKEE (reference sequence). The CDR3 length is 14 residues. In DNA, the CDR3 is TGTGCCAGCAGCATCCGGGGCTACGACGATGAGCAGTTCTTC. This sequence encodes CASSIRGYDDEQFF.

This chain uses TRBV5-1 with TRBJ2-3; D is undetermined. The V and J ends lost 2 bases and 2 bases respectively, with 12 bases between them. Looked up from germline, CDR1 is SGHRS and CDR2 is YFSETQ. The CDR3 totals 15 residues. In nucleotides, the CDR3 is TGCGCCAGCAGCTTCGGAGAGATATACACAGATACGCAGTATTTT. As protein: CASSFGEIYTDTQYF.

CDR3 amino acids: CASSSSPGAADTQYF. The CDR3 nucleotides are TGTGCCAGCAGTTCCTCCCCAGGGGCCGCGGATACGCAGTATTTT. The chain combines TRBV27 with TRBJ2-3, with a weak D call TRBD1 (6 bases). The CDR3 covers 15 residues. Germline CDR1 and CDR2: MNHEY and SMNVEV (reference sequence). V lost 4 bases and J lost 6, with 17 bases in between.

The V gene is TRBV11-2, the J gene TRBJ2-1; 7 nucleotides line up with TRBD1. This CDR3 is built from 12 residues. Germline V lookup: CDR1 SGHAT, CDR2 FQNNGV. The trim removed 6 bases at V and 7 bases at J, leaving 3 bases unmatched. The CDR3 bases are TGTGCCAGCAGACAGGGGCGGAATGAGCAGTTCTTC. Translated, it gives CASRQGRNEQFF.

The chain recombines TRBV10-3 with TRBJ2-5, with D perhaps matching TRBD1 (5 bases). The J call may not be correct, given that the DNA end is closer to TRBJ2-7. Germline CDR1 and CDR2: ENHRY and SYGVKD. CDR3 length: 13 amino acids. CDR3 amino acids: CASRGWSGPEQYF. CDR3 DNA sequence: TGTGCCAGTAGGGGCTGGTCAGGCCCCGAGCAGTACTTC.

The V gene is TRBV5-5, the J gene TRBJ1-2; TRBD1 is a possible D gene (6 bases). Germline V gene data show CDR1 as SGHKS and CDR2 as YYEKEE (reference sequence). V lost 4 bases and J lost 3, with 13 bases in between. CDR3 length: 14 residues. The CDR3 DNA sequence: TGTGCCAGCAGCGACGAACAGGGCCACTATGGCTACACCTTC. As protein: CASSDEQGHYGYTF.